This record covers a single T cell receptor (beta chain). As yet, its antigen is unknown. Sequencing was performed with immunoSEQ multiplex PCR; in TCRdb, only in-frame clones are kept and a portion is missing. In the table there are roughly 100,000 clones, 88% of which are singletons. The data were taken from a study of cytomegalovirus exposure and HLA in healthy donors. Germline V lookup: CDR1 MDHEN, CDR2 SYDVKM. The CDR3 spans 14 residues. V gave up 5 bases and J gave up 4 bases; unmatched junction bases: 5. An approximately 120-subject validation cohort, separate from the 666-subject first cohort, supplied the donors. Study observations and caveats: TCR beta chains numbering some 150 were designated cytomegalovirus-associated. Rarity characterized most TCR sequences, yet some public TCRs appeared in many donors. Among the CMV-associated chains, a few were confirmed in vitro as specific for CMV antigens.

The receptor's source is a woman under 30 in good health and CMV-seropositive. The sample comprised PBMCs. V usage is TRBV28 and J usage is TRBJ1-2, with 9 bases matching TRBD1. The CDR3 reads CASSPPDRGYGYTF. The CDR3 nucleotides read TGTGCCAGCAGTCCGCCGGACAGGGGCTATGGCTACACCTTC.